The present T cell receptor beta chain was sequenced within a study of T cell repertoires in cytomegalovirus infection (dated by TCRdb to about 2019). Background on the whole study: Donor HLA type was relevant to the analysis, as public TCR beta signatures indicated carriage of CMV infection together with the matching HLA type.

This clonotype turned up a few times. Its specific antigen is unknown. Base-call qualities are not available, and no considerably larger clone is one nucleotide away. TCRdb lists the instrument as Illumina HiSeq 1500. TCRdb handled the public reads itself, with Q25 trimming in fastp and clone calling in MiXCR, and kept productive beta chains. For every CDR3 protein sequence, its rows merge into one entry that carries the most common genes and DNA. The sample records 300,000 to 450,000 distinct CDR3 sequences, around 18% of which are singletons. The ten top clones hold roughly 9% of the sample. Sequences MDHEN (CDR1) and SYDVKM (CDR2) are obtained from the germline V gene. The CDR3 holds 12 amino acids from the cysteine to the phenylalanine. The DNA shown is the 36-base CDR3, in frame from base 1. The germline ends are 7 bases apart after V is trimmed by 6 bases and J by 5 bases. What the work shows at the level of the full study, not this receptor alone: Cumulative frequency of public TCR beta family members discriminated carriers of CMV infection plus the relevant HLA type in this cohort and an independent approximately 350-donor cohort. The ex vivo response was dominated by HLA-C-restricted CMV-specific TCR beta clonotypes, which also provided the single most frequent clonotype in two of eight donors.

The sequence came from a human donor in good health (CMV status not recorded). Some clones in this sample may be carry-over from other donors' samples. The chain is encoded by TRBV28 joined to TRBJ2-2; a confident D gene designation cannot be given. The sequencing sample was made of PBMCs. The CDR3 is CASSLQTGELFF. The nucleotide sequence is given as TGTGCCAGCAGCCTACAGACCGGGGAGCTGTTTTTT.